This T cell receptor (beta chain) stems from a study of T cell repertoires in cytomegalovirus infection. This clonotype was counted many times. Its specificity is unknown. TCRdb used MiXCR to reprocess the reads, holding one entry per CDR3 protein. The table records more than 150,000 distinct CDR3 sequences, around 20% of them present only once. J gave up 3 bases and V 4 bases, and 4 bases lay outside the gene matches. The CDR3 consists of 14 residues. CDR1 and CDR2 (germline): SGHTA, FQGNSA. Overall study findings and caveats: HLA-C-restricted TCR beta clonotypes specific for CMV led the ex vivo response. Identification of carriers of CMV plus the relevant HLA was achieved through cumulative public TCR beta family frequency.

This TCR derives from a human donor in good health (CMV status not recorded). Some clones in this sample may be carry-over from other donors' samples. The material sequenced was PBMCs. The chain couples TRBV7-2 to TRBJ1-1; 8 bases are a match to TRBD1. Here the CDR3 reads CASSSMTGDTEAFF. In nucleotides, the CDR3 is TGTGCCAGCAGCTCTATGACAGGGGACACTGAAGCTTTCTTT.